These T cell receptor beta chains were read from a single sample in a study of graft-versus-host responses after intestinal transplantation. Data came from immunoSEQ multiplex PCR; TCRdb stores just in-frame clones and leaves some out. This sample carries approximately 90,000 clones, about 88% of them seen once, and the ten largest clones take roughly 0.3%. Their cognate antigens are unknown. Source: unstimulated CD4+ T cells sorted from spleen or lymph node cells, taken before transplant. The receptors stem from a human donor who was the organ donor for an intestinal transplant. Both conserved end residues are part of each CDR3. The order of the fields is D gene, J gene, clone size, V gene, CDR3 protein, CDR3 DNA. A D gene is named only where the DNA matches it firmly. The size of a clone is reported for some rows only, either as once, few or many, or as a class for expanded clones.

D gene: NA; J gene: TRBJ1-2; clone size: NA; V gene: TRBV15; CDR3 protein: CATTDRNDYGYTF; CDR3 DNA: TGTGCCACCACGGACAGAAATGACTATGGCTACACCTTC
D gene: NA; J gene: TRBJ2-3; clone size: once; V gene: TRBV9; CDR3 protein: CASSQSTDTQYF; CDR3 DNA: TGTGCCAGCAGCCAATCCACAGATACGCAGTATTTT
D gene: TRBD2; J gene: TRBJ2-5; clone size: NA; V gene: TRBV9; CDR3 protein: CASRGRGGEETQYF; CDR3 DNA: TGTGCCAGCAGGGGCCGCGGGGGGGAGGAGACCCAGTACTTC
D gene: TRBD2; J gene: TRBJ2-7; clone size: NA; V gene: TRBV11-1; CDR3 protein: CASSLTSGDSYEQYF; CDR3 DNA: TGTGCCAGCAGCCTAACTAGCGGGGACTCCTACGAGCAGTACTTC
D gene: NA; J gene: TRBJ1-1; clone size: NA; V gene: TRBV21-1; CDR3 protein: CASSETIATTIRTEAFF; CDR3 DNA: TGTGCCAGCAGTGAAACGATAGCTACAACAATTCGCACTGAAGCTTTCTTT
D gene: NA; J gene: TRBJ1-1; clone size: once; V gene: TRBV18; CDR3 protein: CASSPTQGLNTEAFF; CDR3 DNA: TGTGCCAGCTCGCCTACTCAGGGCCTGAACACTGAAGCTTTCTTT
D gene: TRBD1; J gene: TRBJ1-5; clone size: NA; V gene: TRBV18; CDR3 protein: CASSQQGSGQPQHF; CDR3 DNA: TGTGCCAGCTCCCAACAGGGGTCGGGTCAGCCCCAGCATTTT
D gene: NA; J gene: TRBJ1-3; clone size: NA; V gene: TRBV11-2; CDR3 protein: CASSVSGGQRNTIYF; CDR3 DNA: TGTGCCAGCAGCGTTAGCGGGGGCCAGAGAAACACCATATATTTT
D gene: TRBD2; J gene: TRBJ2-1; clone size: NA; V gene: TRBV7-9; CDR3 protein: CASSYTSGAYNEQFF; CDR3 DNA: TGTGCCAGCAGCTACACTAGCGGCGCCTACAATGAGCAGTTCTTC
D gene: TRBD1; J gene: TRBJ1-2; clone size: NA; V gene: TRBV7-2; CDR3 protein: CASSVYRGNRALYGYTF; CDR3 DNA: TGTGCCAGCAGCGTCTACAGGGGAAATAGGGCTTTGTATGGCTACACCTTC
D gene: NA; J gene: TRBJ1-1; clone size: NA; V gene: TRBV5-5; CDR3 protein: CASSLAGLHTEAFF; CDR3 DNA: TGTGCCAGCAGCTTGGCAGGCCTACACACTGAAGCTTTCTTT
D gene: TRBD2; J gene: TRBJ2-1; clone size: NA; V gene: TRBV4-1; CDR3 protein: CASSSPGRTRINEQFF; CDR3 DNA: TGCGCCAGCAGCTCGCCCGGCCGGACTAGAATCAATGAGCAGTTCTTC
D gene: TRBD1; J gene: TRBJ2-6; clone size: NA; V gene: TRBV7-9; CDR3 protein: CASSPRTGQSGANVLTF; CDR3 DNA: TGTGCCAGCAGCCCACGGACAGGGCAGTCTGGGGCCAACGTCCTGACTTTC
D gene: NA; J gene: TRBJ2-1; clone size: NA; V gene: TRBV19; CDR3 protein: CASFHFGEQFF; CDR3 DNA: TGTGCCAGTTTCCACTTCGGTGAGCAGTTCTTC
D gene: NA; J gene: TRBJ1-1; clone size: NA; V gene: TRBV6-6; CDR3 protein: CASSYSGVKTEAFF; CDR3 DNA: TGTGCCAGCAGTTACTCGGGAGTGAAGACTGAAGCTTTCTTT
D gene: TRBD2; J gene: TRBJ2-1; clone size: NA; V gene: TRBV19; CDR3 protein: CASSGGLSVYNEQFF; CDR3 DNA: TGTGCCAGTTCGGGGGGTCTTTCAGTCTACAATGAGCAGTTCTTC
D gene: TRBD1; J gene: TRBJ1-5; clone size: NA; V gene: TRBV28; CDR3 protein: CASSHILDRAGQPQHF; CDR3 DNA: TGTGCCAGCAGTCACATCCTGGACAGGGCGGGGCAGCCCCAGCATTTT
D gene: TRBD2; J gene: TRBJ2-1; clone size: NA; V gene: TRBV7-3; CDR3 protein: CASSQTSGRAIYNEQFF; CDR3 DNA: TGTGCCAGCAGCCAAACTAGCGGGAGGGCCATTTACAATGAGCAGTTCTTC
D gene: TRBD1; J gene: TRBJ1-1; clone size: once; V gene: TRBV7-2; CDR3 protein: CASSPRTGGEGGAFF; CDR3 DNA: TGTGCCAGCAGCCCACGGACAGGGGGCGAGGGGGGAGCTTTCTTT
D gene: TRBD1; J gene: TRBJ1-5; clone size: NA; V gene: TRBV6-6; CDR3 protein: CASRGGSQPQHF; CDR3 DNA: TGTGCCAGCAGAGGGGGCTCTCAGCCCCAGCATTTT
D gene: NA; J gene: TRBJ2-7; clone size: few; V gene: TRBV2; CDR3 protein: CASSADSEQYF; CDR3 DNA: TGTGCCAGCAGTGCCGACAGTGAGCAGTACTTC
D gene: NA; J gene: TRBJ2-7; clone size: NA; V gene: TRBV6-6; CDR3 protein: CASSRGGGTYEQYF; CDR3 DNA: TGTGCCAGCAGTCGAGGGGGTGGGACCTACGAGCAGTACTTC
D gene: NA; J gene: TRBJ1-3; clone size: NA; V gene: TRBV9; CDR3 protein: CASSVRGGAVGNTIYF; CDR3 DNA: TGTGCCAGCAGCGTAAGGGGTGGTGCAGTGGGAAACACCATATATTTT
D gene: TRBD1; J gene: TRBJ1-1; clone size: NA; V gene: TRBV5-4; CDR3 protein: CASSRRDSGNTEAFF; CDR3 DNA: TGTGCCAGCAGCCGCAGGGACAGCGGAAACACTGAAGCTTTCTTT
D gene: TRBD2; J gene: TRBJ2-5; clone size: NA; V gene: TRBV7-9; CDR3 protein: CASSRGLAGGPGETQYF; CDR3 DNA: TGTGCCAGCAGCCGTGGACTAGCGGGAGGGCCCGGGGAGACCCAGTACTTC
D gene: TRBD2; J gene: TRBJ2-5; clone size: NA; V gene: TRBV18; CDR3 protein: CASSPLAGGAETQYF; CDR3 DNA: TGTGCCAGCTCACCCCTAGCGGGAGGGGCTGAGACCCAGTACTTC
D gene: NA; J gene: TRBJ1-1; clone size: NA; V gene: TRBV18; CDR3 protein: CASSPGAANTEAFF; CDR3 DNA: TGTGCCAGCTCCCCAGGGGCCGCGAACACTGAAGCTTTCTTT
D gene: NA; J gene: TRBJ1-6; clone size: NA; V gene: TRBV12-5; CDR3 protein: CASGFEESPLHF; CDR3 DNA: TGTGCTAGTGGTTTCGAGGAGTCACCCCTCCACTTT
D gene: NA; J gene: TRBJ2-3; clone size: once; V gene: TRBV27; CDR3 protein: CASSLWSQADTQYF; CDR3 DNA: TGTGCCAGCAGTTTATGGTCTCAGGCAGATACGCAGTATTTT
D gene: TRBD2; J gene: TRBJ2-5; clone size: few; V gene: TRBV4-2; CDR3 protein: CASSQPSGGGETQYF; CDR3 DNA: TGTGCCAGCAGCCAACCTAGCGGGGGTGGAGAGACCCAGTACTTC
D gene: NA; J gene: TRBJ1-4; clone size: NA; V gene: TRBV6-5; CDR3 protein: CASSLGAGRGEKLFF; CDR3 DNA: TGTGCCAGCAGCCTTGGCGCGGGACGGGGTGAAAAACTGTTTTTT
D gene: NA; J gene: TRBJ1-1; clone size: NA; V gene: TRBV6-1; CDR3 protein: CASTVVPRVAEAFF; CDR3 DNA: TGTGCCAGCACCGTAGTCCCGCGGGTCGCTGAAGCTTTCTTT
D gene: NA; J gene: TRBJ2-5; clone size: NA; V gene: TRBV28; CDR3 protein: CASMLRGRQYF; CDR3 DNA: TGTGCCAGCATGTTACGCGGGCGGCAGTACTTC
D gene: NA; J gene: TRBJ1-2; clone size: NA; V gene: TRBV6-6; CDR3 protein: CASTLMASSHGYTF; CDR3 DNA: TGTGCCAGCACGCTCATGGCCTCCTCGCATGGCTACACCTTC
D gene: TRBD2; J gene: TRBJ2-7; clone size: NA; V gene: TRBV9; CDR3 protein: CATTGTRPYEQYF; CDR3 DNA: TGTGCCACCACGGGGACTAGGCCCTACGAGCAGTACTTC
D gene: NA; J gene: TRBJ2-3; clone size: NA; V gene: TRBV19; CDR3 protein: CASSWRGSADTQYF; CDR3 DNA: TGTGCCAGTAGTTGGAGGGGTAGCGCAGATACGCAGTATTTT
D gene: TRBD1; J gene: TRBJ2-4; clone size: NA; V gene: TRBV27; CDR3 protein: CASRRTGQKNIQYF; CDR3 DNA: TGTGCCAGCAGAAGGACAGGGCAGAAAAACATTCAGTACTTC
D gene: NA; J gene: TRBJ2-1; clone size: few; V gene: TRBV11-3; CDR3 protein: CASSGRNEQFF; CDR3 DNA: TGTGCCAGCAGCGGGCGTAATGAGCAGTTCTTC
D gene: NA; J gene: TRBJ1-3; clone size: NA; V gene: TRBV14; CDR3 protein: CASSSHKRNTIYF; CDR3 DNA: TGTGCCAGCAGCTCGCACAAGAGAAACACCATATATTTT
D gene: TRBD2; J gene: TRBJ2-1; clone size: once; V gene: TRBV7-8; CDR3 protein: CASSPDSNPGLADNEQFF; CDR3 DNA: TGTGCCAGCAGCCCCGACTCGAACCCGGGACTAGCGGACAATGAGCAGTTCTTC
D gene: TRBD2; J gene: TRBJ2-3; clone size: NA; V gene: TRBV4-1; CDR3 protein: CASSPPGRAGGPVYTQYF; CDR3 DNA: TGCGCCAGCAGCCCTCCAGGGAGAGCGGGAGGGCCTGTTTATACGCAGTATTTT
D gene: NA; J gene: TRBJ1-5; clone size: once; V gene: TRBV7-8; CDR3 protein: CASRRAGPGSNQPQHF; CDR3 DNA: TGTGCCAGCCGGAGGGCAGGGCCCGGGAGCAATCAGCCCCAGCATTTT
D gene: TRBD2; J gene: TRBJ2-3; clone size: NA; V gene: TRBV4-1; CDR3 protein: CASSQDGTSGGRDTQYF; CDR3 DNA: TGCGCCAGCAGCCAAGATGGTACTAGCGGGGGTAGGGATACGCAGTATTTT
D gene: NA; J gene: TRBJ1-4; clone size: NA; V gene: TRBV6-1; CDR3 protein: CASSEPGQRTNEKLFF; CDR3 DNA: TGTGCCAGCAGTGAACCAGGGCAGAGGACTAATGAAAAACTGTTTTTT
D gene: NA; J gene: TRBJ1-1; clone size: NA; V gene: TRBV2; CDR3 protein: CASSAQVGNTEAFF; CDR3 DNA: TGTGCCAGCAGTGCTCAGGTAGGGAACACTGAAGCTTTCTTT
D gene: NA; J gene: TRBJ2-6; clone size: NA; V gene: TRBV7-3; CDR3 protein: CASSLTSWEGGSSGANVLTF; CDR3 DNA: TGTGCCAGCAGCTTAACATCCTGGGAAGGGGGAAGCTCTGGGGCCAACGTCCTGACTTTC
D gene: NA; J gene: TRBJ2-6; clone size: NA; V gene: TRBV5-1; CDR3 protein: CASSLGTLMGANVLTF; CDR3 DNA: TGCGCCAGCAGCTTGGGGACACTCATGGGGGCCAACGTCCTGACTTTC
D gene: NA; J gene: TRBJ2-5; clone size: NA; V gene: TRBV18; CDR3 protein: CASSNAMVETQYF; CDR3 DNA: TGTGCCAGCTCGAACGCGATGGTGGAGACCCAGTACTTC
D gene: TRBD2; J gene: TRBJ2-2; clone size: NA; V gene: TRBV6-7; CDR3 protein: CASSYSWTSGRPGELFF; CDR3 DNA: TGTGCCAGCAGTTACTCTTGGACTAGCGGGAGGCCCGGGGAGCTGTTTTTT